This T cell receptor (beta chain) appears in the sequencing data of a study of brain metastases from non-small cell lung cancer. Study results and caveats: Paired brain metastases and primary tumors largely shared TCR repertoires. Compared with their matched primary tumors, roughly 64% of brain metastases showed expanded T-cell clones. Brain metastases had lower T-cell infiltration than primary tumors.

Generated by immunoSEQ multiplex PCR, the TCRdb table keeps only in-frame clones and is missing some. The sample includes some 1,500 clones, less than 90% of them seen just once. Regarding this clone: Its antigen is not identified.

The germline V gene encodes CDR1 KGHDR and CDR2 SFDVKD. V lost 3 bases and J 5 bases, leaving 18 bases between the germline ends. The CDR3 runs to 16 residues. Sequenced: primary lung tumor tissue. The sequence was collected from a donor over 35 with non-small cell lung cancer. This sequence joins TRBV24-1 and TRBJ2-5; possibly TRBD1 for D (6 bases). The CDR3 region is CATSDGGQGRRETQYF. CDR3 nucleotide sequence: TGTGCCACCAGTGATGGGGGACAAGGAAGGCGTGAGACCCAGTACTTC.